This T cell receptor (beta chain) came from a study of cytomegalovirus exposure and HLA in healthy donors. Study-level information: An earlier analysis found around 120 million unique TCR beta sequences from around 180 million T cells.

The PCR employed 60 Vbeta primers together with 13 Jbeta primers. Sequencing was performed with immunoSEQ multiplex PCR; in TCRdb, only in-frame clones are kept and a portion is missing. Of fewer than 50,000 clones listed, 55% to 75% are singletons. Overall study findings and caveats: Presence/absence analyses rested on an assumption that sequencing depth was roughly uniform across donors.

A note on this clone: Its antigen is currently unknown.

The TCR sequence derives from a man aged 50 or older in good health and CMV-seropositive. Input material: PBMCs.

In nucleotides, the CDR3 is TGTGCCAGCAGCCCCGGGACAGGGGAACACGAGCAGTACTTC. It encodes CASSPGTGEHEQYF. The rearrangement joins TRBV7-3 to TRBJ2-7; 10 bases fit TRBD1. Unmatched junction bases numbered 6, after V lost 5 bases and J lost 5 bases. Germline V gene lookup returns CDR1 SGHTA and CDR2 FQGTGA. The CDR3 runs 14 residues.